Below are 13 T cell receptor beta chains sequenced from a single sample in a study of OX40 agonist ivuxolimab in advanced cancers. Libraries were made using the immunoSEQ multiplex PCR assay. TCRdb limited this immuneACCESS table to in-frame rearrangements with V and J called. A share of clones is missing; checked studies link under half to unresolved V genes, and the rest is unexplained. In this sample the table shows tens of thousands of clones, roughly 91% of which occur a single time. In total, the top ten clones hold over 4.5% of the sample. The specimen was CD4+ or CD8+ T cells sorted from blood, collected in a trial of the OX40 agonist ivuxolimab. Receptors were obtained from an adult with an advanced solid tumor such as melanoma, head and neck, liver or kidney cancer.

CDR3 DNA sequence: TGTGCCAGCAGCTTAGTGGCGGGGGGAGGGGAGACCCAGTACTTC. Its protein product is CASSLVAGGGETQYF. The chain recombines TRBV7-2 with TRBJ2-5, with TRBD2 identical over 8 bases. Germline trimming cut 1 base from V and 5 bases from J; bases unmatched to any gene: 6. Germline V CDR1 and CDR2: SGHTA, FQGNSA. CDR3 length: 15 amino acids. The full variable domain, with the rest looked up from reference TRBV7-2 and TRBJ2-5, is GAGVSQSPSNKVTEKGKDVELRCDPISGHTALYWYRQSLGQGLEFLIYFQGNSAPDKSGLPSDRFSAERTGGSVSTLTIQRTQQEDSAVYLCASSLVAGGGETQYFGPGTRLLVL.

This chain connects TRBV19 to TRBJ2-7, with TRBD1 as a possible D gene (5 bases). Between the trimmed V and J ends, which lost 1 base and 5 bases, there was a span of 12 bases. The length of the CDR3 is 14 residues. The germline V gene has CDR1 LNHDA and CDR2 SQIVND (reference sequence). This chain's CDR3 is CASSIVPSGNEQYF. The CDR3 bases are TGTGCCAGTAGTATAGTCCCTTCAGGGAACGAGCAGTACTTC.

This chain joins TRBV28 and TRBJ2-1, with D possibly being TRBD2 (5 bases). Germline-derived CDR1 and CDR2 are MDHEN and SYDVKM. There are 15 residues in the CDR3. V was pared by 6 bases and J by 0 bases, with 12 bases between. DNA of the CDR3: TGTGCCAGCAGCCGGACTCTCAGCTCCTACAATGAGCAGTTCTTC. This translates into CASSRTLSSYNEQFF.

The chain recombines TRBV5-1 with TRBJ2-7, with TRBD1 as a possible D gene (7 bases). Trimming removed 0 bases from V and 2 bases from J, with 12 bases in between. CDR3 length: 15 amino acids. From germline, CDR1 is SGHRS and CDR2 YFSETQ. The CDR3 sequence is CASSLAPGGTYEQYF. Here the CDR3 DNA reads TGCGCCAGCAGCTTGGCCCCAGGGGGGACCTACGAGCAGTACTTC.

This chain links TRBV4-1 with TRBJ2-1; maybe TRBD2 (6 bases). The V and J ends lost 1 base and 4 bases respectively, with 14 bases between them. CDR3 length equals 16 residues. Germline CDR1 reads MGHRA; CDR2 reads YSYEKL. The CDR3 DNA reads as TGCGCCAGCAGCCAAGTTGGAGGGTTCCTGTACAATGAGCAGTTCTTC. Translation: CASSQVGGFLYNEQFF.

The V gene is TRBV19, the J gene TRBJ2-7; TRBD1 aligns across 7 bases. The CDR3 is 14 amino acids. The J segment lost 4 bases and the V segment lost 6 bases, leaving 9 bases of the junction unmatched. Germline CDR1 reads LNHDA; CDR2 reads SQIVND (reference sequence). This chain's CDR3 is CASRGDSSTYEQYF. The CDR3, as DNA: TGTGCCAGTAGAGGGGACAGTTCGACGTACGAGCAGTACTTC.

This chain uses TRBV10-2 with TRBJ2-2; TRBD1 matches 8 bases. In germline, CDR1 is WSHSY, CDR2 SAAADI. The CDR3 runs to 16 residues. Unmatched junction bases numbered 4, after V lost 4 bases and J lost 0 bases. CDR3 residues: CASSVDRDANTGELFF. CDR3 nucleotides: TGCGCCAGCAGTGTGGACAGGGACGCGAACACCGGGGAGCTGTTTTTT.

This chain links TRBV29-1 with TRBJ1-2; TRBD1 matches 8 bases. From germline, CDR1 is SQVTM and CDR2 ANQGSEA. With 2 bases clipped from V and 4 bases from J, the junction kept 3 bases outside the gene matches. The CDR3 is 13 residues long. The CDR3 loop reads CSVERTGRYGYTF. The CDR3 DNA follows: TGCAGCGTTGAACGGACAGGGCGCTATGGCTACACCTTC.

The chain links TRBV6-5 to TRBJ1-2; D unclear. Germline CDR1 and CDR2: MNHEY and SVGAGI. Trimming took 2 bases from V and 8 from J, leaving 18 bases between them. CDR3 length: 15 residues. The chain's CDR3 is CASSYAIDIAEGYTF. For the CDR3, the DNA is TGTGCCAGCAGTTACGCAATAGACATAGCGGAAGGCTACACCTTC.

V usage is TRBV13 and J usage is TRBJ1-5; D is uncertain. CDR1 and CDR2 (germline): PRHDT, FYEKMQ (reference sequence). CDR3 length equals 14 residues. With 6 bases removed from V and 1 base from J, the gap between germline ends came to 10 bases. The CDR3 reads CASSQGRSNQPQHF. The CDR3 bases are TGTGCCAGCAGTCAAGGACGGAGCAATCAGCCCCAGCATTTT.

This clone was seen a single time. The chain has TRBV5-1 and TRBJ1-1; tentative D call: TRBD1 (5 bases). This CDR3 region has 14 residues. Trimming took off 5 bases at V and 1 base at J, with 12 bases between the two ends. Germline values: CDR1 SGHRS, CDR2 YFSETQ. The CDR3 nucleotides are TGCGCCAGCAGGGGGGACGGTTGGAACACTGAAGCTTTCTTT. Its protein is CASRGDGWNTEAFF.

The chain uses TRBV6-4 and TRBJ2-3; TRBD2 matches 7 bases. Trimming at V came to 7 bases and at J to 3 bases, leaving 19 bases not matched to a gene. Germline V gene lookup returns CDR1 MRHNA and CDR2 SNTAGT. CDR3 length equals 18 residues. CDR3 amino acids: CASTRLGRRERGTDTQYF. CDR3 nucleotide sequence: TGTGCCAGCACCCGCTTGGGGAGGCGGGAGAGAGGGACAGATACGCAGTATTTT.

The chain joins TRBV14 to TRBJ2-5; no clear D. The germline V and J ends were trimmed by 4 bases and 1 base, with 10 bases remaining between them. Per the germline V gene, CDR1 is SGHDN and CDR2 is FVKESK. The CDR3 totals 14 residues. The CDR3 sequence is CASSRRRSQETQYF. As DNA, the CDR3 is TGTGCCAGCAGCCGGAGAAGGAGCCAAGAGACCCAGTACTTC.